This T cell receptor beta chain was captured by sequencing in a study of beta chain features in type 1 diabetes. Points from the study as a whole: Compared to healthy donors, patients appeared to have naive, central memory and Treg TCRB repertoires that were more alike. Moderately but significantly shorter TCRB CDR3s were found in Type 1 diabetes patients in all four CD4+ subsets. The study found fewer insertions and more deletions at VDJ junctions in type 1 diabetes patients.

Expressed TCRB transcripts were sequenced after all isolated RNA was converted to cDNA. Assay: immunoSEQ multiplex PCR; the TCRdb copy retains only in-frame clones and omits some. There are 620,000 or so clones in the sample; 15% occur only once, and 0.093% lies in the top ten. This clone was counted a few times. The antigen is undetermined. This receptor was identified in a man in his late teens or twenties in good health. Sequencing used naive CD4+ T cells from blood.

This chain's CDR3 is CSGSQGFTNEKLFF. CDR3 DNA: TGCAGCGGATCTCAGGGGTTTACTAATGAAAAACTGTTTTTT. This rearrangement joins TRBV29-1 to TRBJ1-4; D perhaps matches TRBD1 (6 bases). CDR1 and CDR2 (germline): SQVTM, ANQGSEA. This CDR3 is built from 14 residues. Deletions cut 7 bases from V and 2 bases from J, with 14 bases between. The variable domain in full, with the rest retrieved from reference TRBV29-1 and TRBJ1-4, is SAVISQKPSRDICQRGTSLTIQCQVDSQVTMMFWYRQQPGQSLTLIATANQGSEATYESGFVIDKFPISRPNLTFSTLTVSNMSPEDSSIYLCSGSQGFTNEKLFFGSGTQLSVL.